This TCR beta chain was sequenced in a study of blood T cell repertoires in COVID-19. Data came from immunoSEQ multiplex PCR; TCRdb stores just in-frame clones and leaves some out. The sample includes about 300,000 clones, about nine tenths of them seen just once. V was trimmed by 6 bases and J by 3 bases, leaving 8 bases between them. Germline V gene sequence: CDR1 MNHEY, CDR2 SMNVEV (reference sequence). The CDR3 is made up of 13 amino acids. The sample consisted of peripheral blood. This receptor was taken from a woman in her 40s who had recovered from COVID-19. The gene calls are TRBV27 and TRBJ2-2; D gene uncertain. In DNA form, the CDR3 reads TGTGCCAGCAGCAGGCCGTACACCGGGGAGCTGTTTTTT. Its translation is CASSRPYTGELFF.